This T cell receptor beta chain was identified in a study of cytomegalovirus exposure and HLA in healthy donors. This table comes from immunoSEQ multiplex PCR, and its TCRdb copy is limited to in-frame clones, with some not included. The sample consists of 110,000 to 150,000 clones, around 90% of them appearing once. The source is a woman between 18 and 29 years old in good health and CMV-seropositive. Input material: PBMCs.

Written as DNA, the CDR3 is TGTGCCTACACGCCAGGAAACACCATATATTTT. This codes for CAYTPGNTIYF. This rearrangement joins TRBV30 to TRBJ1-3; no reliable D call. The CDR3 extends over 11 amino acids. V lost 7 bases, J lost 4 bases, and 8 bases lay in between. Germline values: CDR1 GTSNPN, CDR2 SVGIG (reference sequence).